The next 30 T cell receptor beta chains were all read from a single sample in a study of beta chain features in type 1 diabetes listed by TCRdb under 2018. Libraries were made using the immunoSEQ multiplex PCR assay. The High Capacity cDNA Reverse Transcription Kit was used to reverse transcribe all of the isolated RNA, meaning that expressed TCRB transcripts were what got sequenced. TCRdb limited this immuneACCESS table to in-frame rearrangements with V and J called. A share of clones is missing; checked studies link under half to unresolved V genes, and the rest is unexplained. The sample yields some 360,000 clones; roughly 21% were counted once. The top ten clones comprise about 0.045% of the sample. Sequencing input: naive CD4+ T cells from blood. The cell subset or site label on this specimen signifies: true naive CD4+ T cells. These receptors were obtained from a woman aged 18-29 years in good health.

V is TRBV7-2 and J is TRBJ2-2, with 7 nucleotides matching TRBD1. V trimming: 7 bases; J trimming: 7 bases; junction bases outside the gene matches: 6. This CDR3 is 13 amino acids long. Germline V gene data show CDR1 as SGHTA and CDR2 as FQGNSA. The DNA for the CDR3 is TGTGCCAGCACACGACAGGGAAACGGGGAGCTGTTTTTT. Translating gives CASTRQGNGELFF.

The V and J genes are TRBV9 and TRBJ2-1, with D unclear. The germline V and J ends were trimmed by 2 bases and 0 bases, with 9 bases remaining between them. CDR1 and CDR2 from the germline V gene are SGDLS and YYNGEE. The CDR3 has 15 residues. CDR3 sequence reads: CASSVDPSSYNEQFF. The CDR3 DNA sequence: TGTGCCAGCAGCGTCGATCCGAGCTCCTACAATGAGCAGTTCTTC. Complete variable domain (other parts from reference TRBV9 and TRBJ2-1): DSGVTQTPKHLITATGQRVTLRCSPRSGDLSVYWYQQSLDQGLQFLIQYYNGEERAKGNILERFSAQQFPDLHSELNLSSLELGDSALYFCASSVDPSSYNEQFFGPGTRLTVL.

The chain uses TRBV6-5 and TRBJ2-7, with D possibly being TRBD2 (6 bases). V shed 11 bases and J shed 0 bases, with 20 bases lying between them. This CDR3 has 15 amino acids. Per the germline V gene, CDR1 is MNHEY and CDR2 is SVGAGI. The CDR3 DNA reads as TGTGCCCGCCGGGAGACGGGACCTAGCTCCTACGAGCAGTACTTC. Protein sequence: CARRETGPSSYEQYF.

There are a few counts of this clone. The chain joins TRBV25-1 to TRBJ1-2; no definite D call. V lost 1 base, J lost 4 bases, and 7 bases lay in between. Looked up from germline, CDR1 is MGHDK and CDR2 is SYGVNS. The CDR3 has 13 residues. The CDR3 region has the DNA TGTGCCAGCAGTGAATTGGGCTCCTATGGCTACACCTTC. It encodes CASSELGSYGYTF.

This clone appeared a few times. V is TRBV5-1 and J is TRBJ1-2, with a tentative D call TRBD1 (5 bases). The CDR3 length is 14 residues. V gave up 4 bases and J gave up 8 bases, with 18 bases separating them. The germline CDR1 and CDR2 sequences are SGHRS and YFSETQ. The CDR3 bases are TGCGCCAGCAGCCTGCAGGGTATTGGAGCCGGCTACACCTTC. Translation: CASSLQGIGAGYTF.

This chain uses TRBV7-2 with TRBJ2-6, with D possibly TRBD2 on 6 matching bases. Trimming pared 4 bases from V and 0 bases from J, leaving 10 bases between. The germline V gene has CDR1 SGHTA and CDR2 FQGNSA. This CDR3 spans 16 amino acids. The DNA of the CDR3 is TGTGCCAGCAGCTCGGGACTGCTCTCTGGGGCCAACGTCCTGACTTTC. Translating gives CASSSGLLSGANVLTF.

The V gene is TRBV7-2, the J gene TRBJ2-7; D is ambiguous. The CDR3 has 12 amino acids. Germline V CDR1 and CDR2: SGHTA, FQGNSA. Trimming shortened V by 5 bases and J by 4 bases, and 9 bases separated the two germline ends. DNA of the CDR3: TGTGCCAGCAGCCCTATCGGGTACGAGCAGTACTTC. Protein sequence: CASSPIGYEQYF. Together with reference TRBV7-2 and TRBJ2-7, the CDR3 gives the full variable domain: GAGVSQSPSNKVTEKGKDVELRCDPISGHTALYWYRQSLGQGLEFLIYFQGNSAPDKSGLPSDRFSAERTGGSVSTLTIQRTQQEDSAVYLCASSPIGYEQYFGPGTRLTVT.

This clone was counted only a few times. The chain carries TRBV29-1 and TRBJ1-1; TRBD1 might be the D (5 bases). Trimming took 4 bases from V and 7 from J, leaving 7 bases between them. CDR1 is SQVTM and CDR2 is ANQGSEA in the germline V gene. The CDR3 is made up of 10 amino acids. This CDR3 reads CSVAGNEAFF. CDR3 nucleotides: TGCAGCGTTGCAGGGAATGAAGCTTTCTTT. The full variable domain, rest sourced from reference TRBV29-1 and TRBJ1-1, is SAVISQKPSRDICQRGTSLTIQCQVDSQVTMMFWYRQQPGQSLTLIATANQGSEATYESGFVIDKFPISRPNLTFSTLTVSNMSPEDSSIYLCSVAGNEAFFGQGTRLTVV.

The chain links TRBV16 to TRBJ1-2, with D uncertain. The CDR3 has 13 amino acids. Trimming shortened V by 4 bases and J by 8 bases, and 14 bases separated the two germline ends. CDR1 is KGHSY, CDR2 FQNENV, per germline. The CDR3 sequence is CASSRRASGGYTF. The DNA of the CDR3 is TGTGCCAGCAGCCGTCGGGCGTCGGGGGGCTACACCTTC.

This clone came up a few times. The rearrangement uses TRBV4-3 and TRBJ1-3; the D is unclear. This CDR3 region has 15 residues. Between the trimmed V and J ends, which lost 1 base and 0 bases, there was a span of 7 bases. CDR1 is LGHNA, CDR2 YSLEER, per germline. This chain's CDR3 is CASSQGGASGNTIYF. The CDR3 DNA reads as TGCGCCAGCAGCCAAGGAGGAGCCTCTGGAAACACCATATATTTT.

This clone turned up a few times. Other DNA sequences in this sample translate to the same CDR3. CDR3 coding DNA: TGCAGTGCCGCCGGGTCCTACGAGCAGTACTTC. Translation gives CSAAGSYEQYF. The chain is built from TRBV20-1 and TRBJ2-7, with D uncertain. Germline V gene sequence: CDR1 DFQATT, CDR2 SNEGSKA (reference sequence). This CDR3 has 11 amino acids. V shed 6 bases and J shed 1 base, with 7 bases lying between them.

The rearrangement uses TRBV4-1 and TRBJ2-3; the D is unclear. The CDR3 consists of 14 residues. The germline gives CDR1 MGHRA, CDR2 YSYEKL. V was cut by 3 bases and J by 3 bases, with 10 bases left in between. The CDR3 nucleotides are TGCGCCAGCAGCCAGGGTGTGAGGACAGATACGCAGTATTTT. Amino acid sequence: CASSQGVRTDTQYF.

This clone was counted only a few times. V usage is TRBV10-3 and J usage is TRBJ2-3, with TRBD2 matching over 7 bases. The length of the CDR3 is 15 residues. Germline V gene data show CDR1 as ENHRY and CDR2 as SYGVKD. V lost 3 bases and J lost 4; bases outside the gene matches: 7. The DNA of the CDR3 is TGTGCCATCAGTGAAACTAGCGCGATGGCAGATACGCAGTATTTT. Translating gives CAISETSAMADTQYF.

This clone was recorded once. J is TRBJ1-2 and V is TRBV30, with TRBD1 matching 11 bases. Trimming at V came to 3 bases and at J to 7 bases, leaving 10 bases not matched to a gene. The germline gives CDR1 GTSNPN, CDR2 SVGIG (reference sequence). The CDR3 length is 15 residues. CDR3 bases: TGTGCCTGGAGACATTCCGGGACAGGGGGTGCTGGCTACACCTTC. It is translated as CAWRHSGTGGAGYTF.

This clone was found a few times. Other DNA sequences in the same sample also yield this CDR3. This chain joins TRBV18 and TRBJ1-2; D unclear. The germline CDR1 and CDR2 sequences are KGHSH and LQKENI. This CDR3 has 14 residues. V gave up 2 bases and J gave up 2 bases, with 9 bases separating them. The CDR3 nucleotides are TGTGCCAGCTCACCAAGTCGAGGGAACTATGGCTACACCTTC. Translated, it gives CASSPSRGNYGYTF.

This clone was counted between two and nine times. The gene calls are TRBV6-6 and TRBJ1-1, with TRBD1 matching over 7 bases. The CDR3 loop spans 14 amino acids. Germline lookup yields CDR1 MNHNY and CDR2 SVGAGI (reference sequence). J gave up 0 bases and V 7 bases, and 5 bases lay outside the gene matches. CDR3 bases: TGTGCCAGCACCAGACAGGGAATGAACACTGAAGCTTTCTTT. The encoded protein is CASTRQGMNTEAFF.

CDR3 nucleotide sequence: TGTGCCAGCAGCATTGGACTAGCGGGATCCCAAGAGACCCAGTACTTC. Residues: CASSIGLAGSQETQYF. The chain combines TRBV7-3 with TRBJ2-5; TRBD2 agrees at 12 bases. V gave up 5 bases and J gave up 1 base; unmatched junction bases: 5. Germline assignment: CDR1 SGHTA and CDR2 FQGTGA. The CDR3 runs to 16 residues.

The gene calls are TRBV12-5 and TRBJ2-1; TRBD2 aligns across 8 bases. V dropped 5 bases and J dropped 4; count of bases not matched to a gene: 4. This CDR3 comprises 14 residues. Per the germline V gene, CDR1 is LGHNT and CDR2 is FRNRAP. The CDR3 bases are TGTGCTAGTGGTAGCGGGAGTCCATACAATGAGCAGTTCTTC. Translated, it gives CASGSGSPYNEQFF.

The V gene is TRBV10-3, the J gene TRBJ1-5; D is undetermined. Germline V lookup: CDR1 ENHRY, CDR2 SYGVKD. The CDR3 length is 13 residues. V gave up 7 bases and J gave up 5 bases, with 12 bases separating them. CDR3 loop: CAINQGEDQPQHF. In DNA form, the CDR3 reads TGTGCCATCAACCAAGGAGAGGATCAGCCCCAGCATTTT.

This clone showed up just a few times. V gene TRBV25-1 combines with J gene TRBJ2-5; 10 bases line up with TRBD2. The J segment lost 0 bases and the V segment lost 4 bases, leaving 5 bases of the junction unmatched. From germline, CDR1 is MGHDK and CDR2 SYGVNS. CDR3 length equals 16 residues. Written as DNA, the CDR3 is TGTGCCAGCAGTGGGACTAGCGGACTGTACCAAGAGACCCAGTACTTC. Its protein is CASSGTSGLYQETQYF.

The chain's CDR3 is CASSLRGTDTQYF. CDR3 coding DNA: TGTGCCAGCAGCTTGAGGGGTACAGATACGCAGTATTTT. The chain uses TRBV5-4 and TRBJ2-3; possible D gene TRBD1, 5 bases. The CDR3 loop spans 13 amino acids. Per germline, CDR1 SGHNT and CDR2 YYREEE (reference sequence). V was cut by 1 base and J by 3 bases, with 6 bases left in between.

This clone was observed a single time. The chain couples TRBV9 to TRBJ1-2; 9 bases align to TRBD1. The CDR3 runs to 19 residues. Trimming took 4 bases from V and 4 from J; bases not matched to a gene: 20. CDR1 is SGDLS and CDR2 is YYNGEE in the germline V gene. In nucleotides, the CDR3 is TGTGCCAGCAGCCCCACCACCCCGGGACAGGGACGTTACGGCTATGGCTACACCTTC. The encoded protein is CASSPTTPGQGRYGYGYTF.

Written as DNA, the CDR3 is TGTGCCAGCGGCTATGGCTACACCTTC. It encodes CASGYGYTF. The chain links TRBV19 to TRBJ1-2; no reliable D call. CDR3 length equals 9 residues. The V and J ends lost 9 bases and 4 bases respectively, with 3 bases between them. Germline-derived CDR1 and CDR2 are LNHDA and SQIVND (reference sequence).

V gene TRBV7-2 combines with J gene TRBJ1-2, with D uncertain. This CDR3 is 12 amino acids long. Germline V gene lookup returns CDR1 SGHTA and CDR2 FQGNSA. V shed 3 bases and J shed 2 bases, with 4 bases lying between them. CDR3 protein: CASSFVNYGYTF. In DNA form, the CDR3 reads TGTGCCAGCAGCTTCGTGAACTATGGCTACACCTTC.

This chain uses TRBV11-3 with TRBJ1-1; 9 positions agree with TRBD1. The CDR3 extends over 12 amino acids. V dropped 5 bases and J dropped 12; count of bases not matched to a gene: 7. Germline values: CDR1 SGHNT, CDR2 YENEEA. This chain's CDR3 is CASSRDREASFF. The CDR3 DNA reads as TGTGCCAGCAGCCGGGACAGGGAGGCATCTTTCTTT.

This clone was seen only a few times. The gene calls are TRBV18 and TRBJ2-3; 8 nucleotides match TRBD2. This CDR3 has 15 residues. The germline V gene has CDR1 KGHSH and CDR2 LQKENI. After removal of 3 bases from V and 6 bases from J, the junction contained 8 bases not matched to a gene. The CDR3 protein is CASSPPGGPSDTQYF. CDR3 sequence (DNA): TGTGCCAGCTCACCCCCGGGAGGGCCTTCTGATACGCAGTATTTT. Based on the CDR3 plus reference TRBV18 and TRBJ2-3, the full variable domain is NAGVMQNPRHLVRRRGQEARLRCSPMKGHSHVYWYRQLPEEGLKFMVYLQKENIIDESGMPKERFSAEFPKEGPSILRIQQVVRGDSAAYFCASSPPGGPSDTQYFGPGTRLTVL.

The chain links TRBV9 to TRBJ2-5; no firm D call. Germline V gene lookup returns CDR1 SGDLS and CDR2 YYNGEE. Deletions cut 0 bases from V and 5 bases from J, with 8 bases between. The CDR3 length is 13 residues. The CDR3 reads CASSVGPVETQYF. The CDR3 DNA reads TGTGCCAGCAGCGTAGGTCCTGTGGAGACCCAGTACTTC.

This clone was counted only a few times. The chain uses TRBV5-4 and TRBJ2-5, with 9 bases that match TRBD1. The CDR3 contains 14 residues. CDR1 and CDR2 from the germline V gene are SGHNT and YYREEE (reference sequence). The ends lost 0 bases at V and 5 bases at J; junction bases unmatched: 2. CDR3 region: CASSLGQGVETQYF. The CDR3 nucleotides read TGTGCCAGCAGCTTGGGACAGGGGGTTGAGACCCAGTACTTC. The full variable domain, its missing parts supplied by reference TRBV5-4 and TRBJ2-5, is ETGVTQSPTHLIKTRGQQVTLRCSSQSGHNTVSWYQQALGQGPQFIFQYYREEENGRGNFPPRFSGLQFPNYSSELNVNALELDDSALYLCASSLGQGVETQYFGPGTRLLVL.

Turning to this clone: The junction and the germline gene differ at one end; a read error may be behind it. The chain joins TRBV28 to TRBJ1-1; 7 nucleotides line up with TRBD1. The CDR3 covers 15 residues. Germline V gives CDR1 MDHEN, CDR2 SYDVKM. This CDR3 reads CVSCREGTGDTEAFF. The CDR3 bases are TGTGTCAGCTGCCGAGAGGGAACAGGGGACACTGAAGCTTTCTTT. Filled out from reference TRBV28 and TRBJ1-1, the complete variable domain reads DVKVTQSSRYLVKRTGEKVFLECVQDMDHENMFWYRQDPGLGLRLIYFSYDVKMKEKGDIPEGYSVSREKKERFSLILESASTNQTSMYLCVSCREGTGDTEAFFGQGTRLTVV.

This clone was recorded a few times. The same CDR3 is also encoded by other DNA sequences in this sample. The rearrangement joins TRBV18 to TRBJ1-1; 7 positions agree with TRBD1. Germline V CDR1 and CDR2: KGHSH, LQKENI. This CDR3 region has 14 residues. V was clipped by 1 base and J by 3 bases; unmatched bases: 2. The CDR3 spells CASSPRQGDTEAFF. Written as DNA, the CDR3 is TGTGCCAGCTCACCACGACAGGGCGACACTGAAGCTTTCTTT.